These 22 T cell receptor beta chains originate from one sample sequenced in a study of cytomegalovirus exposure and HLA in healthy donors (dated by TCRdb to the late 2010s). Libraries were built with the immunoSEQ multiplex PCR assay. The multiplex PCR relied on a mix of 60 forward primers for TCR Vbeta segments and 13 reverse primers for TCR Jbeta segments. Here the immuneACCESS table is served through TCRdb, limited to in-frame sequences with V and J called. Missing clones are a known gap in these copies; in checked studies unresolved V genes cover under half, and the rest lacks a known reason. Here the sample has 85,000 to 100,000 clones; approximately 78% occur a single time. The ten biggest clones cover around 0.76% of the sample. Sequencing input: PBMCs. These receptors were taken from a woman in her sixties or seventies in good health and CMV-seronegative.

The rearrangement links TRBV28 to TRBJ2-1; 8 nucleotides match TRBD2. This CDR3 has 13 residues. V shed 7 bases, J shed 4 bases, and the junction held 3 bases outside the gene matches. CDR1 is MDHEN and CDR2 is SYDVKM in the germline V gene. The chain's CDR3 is CASMVAGYNEQFF. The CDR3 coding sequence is TGTGCCAGCATGGTAGCGGGGTACAATGAGCAGTTCTTC. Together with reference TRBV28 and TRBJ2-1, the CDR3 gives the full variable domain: DVKVTQSSRYLVKRTGEKVFLECVQDMDHENMFWYRQDPGLGLRLIYFSYDVKMKEKGDIPEGYSVSREKKERFSLILESASTNQTSMYLCASMVAGYNEQFFGPGTRLTVL.

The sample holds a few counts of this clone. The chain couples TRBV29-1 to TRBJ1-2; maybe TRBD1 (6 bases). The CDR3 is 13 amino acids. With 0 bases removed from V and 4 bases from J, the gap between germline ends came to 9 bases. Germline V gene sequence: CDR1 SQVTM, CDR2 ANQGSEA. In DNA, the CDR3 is TGCAGCGTTGAAGAGGGGGCGACCTATGGCTACACCTTC. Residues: CSVEEGATYGYTF.

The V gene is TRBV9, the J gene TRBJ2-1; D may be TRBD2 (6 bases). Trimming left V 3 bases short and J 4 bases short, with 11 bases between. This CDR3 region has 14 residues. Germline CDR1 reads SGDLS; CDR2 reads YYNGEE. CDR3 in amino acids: CASSAAGLYNEQFF. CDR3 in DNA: TGTGCCAGCAGCGCTGCCGGACTATACAATGAGCAGTTCTTC.

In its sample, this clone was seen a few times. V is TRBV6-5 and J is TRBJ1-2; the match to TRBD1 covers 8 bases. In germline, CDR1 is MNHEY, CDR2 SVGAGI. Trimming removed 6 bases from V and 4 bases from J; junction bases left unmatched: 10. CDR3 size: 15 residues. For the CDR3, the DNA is TGTGCCAGCAGGAGATGGACAGGGAGGGGCTATGGCTACACCTTC. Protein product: CASRRWTGRGYGYTF.

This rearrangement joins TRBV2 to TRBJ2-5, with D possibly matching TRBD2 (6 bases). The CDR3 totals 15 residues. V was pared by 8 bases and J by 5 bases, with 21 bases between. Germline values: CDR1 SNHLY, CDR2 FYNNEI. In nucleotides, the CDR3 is TGTGCCAGCGGTCCCTTCGGGCGGGAAGGGGAGACCCAGTACTTC. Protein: CASGPFGREGETQYF.

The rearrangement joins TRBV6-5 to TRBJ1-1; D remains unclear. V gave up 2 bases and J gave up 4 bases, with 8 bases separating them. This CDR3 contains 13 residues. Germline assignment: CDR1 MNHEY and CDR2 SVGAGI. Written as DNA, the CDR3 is TGTGCCAGCAGTTACGCGGCGGCCACTGAAGCTTTCTTT. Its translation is CASSYAAATEAFF.

The CDR3 DNA sequence: TGTGCCAGCAGTTCAAGCCCCGGACTATTTTATGGCTACACCTTC. It translates to CASSSSPGLFYGYTF. The chain is built from TRBV27 and TRBJ1-2; no reliable D call. Germline assignment: CDR1 MNHEY and CDR2 SMNVEV (reference sequence). V lost 4 bases to trimming and J lost 5 bases, with 17 bases between them. The CDR3 runs to 15 residues.

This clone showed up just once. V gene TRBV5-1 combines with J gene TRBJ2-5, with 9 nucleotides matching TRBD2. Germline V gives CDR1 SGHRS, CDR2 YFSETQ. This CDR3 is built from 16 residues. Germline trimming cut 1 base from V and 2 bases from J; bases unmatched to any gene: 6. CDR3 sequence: CASSLRLAGKQETQYF. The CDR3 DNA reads TGCGCCAGCAGCTTGCGGCTAGCGGGGAAACAAGAGACCCAGTACTTC.

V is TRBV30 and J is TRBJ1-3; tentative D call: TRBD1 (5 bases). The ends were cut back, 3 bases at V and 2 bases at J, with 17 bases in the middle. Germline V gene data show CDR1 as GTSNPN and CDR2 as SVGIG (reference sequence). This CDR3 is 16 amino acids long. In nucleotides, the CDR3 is TGTGCCTGGAGGCCTTCCCCGGGGGATCCTGGAAACACCATATATTTT. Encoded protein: CAWRPSPGDPGNTIYF.

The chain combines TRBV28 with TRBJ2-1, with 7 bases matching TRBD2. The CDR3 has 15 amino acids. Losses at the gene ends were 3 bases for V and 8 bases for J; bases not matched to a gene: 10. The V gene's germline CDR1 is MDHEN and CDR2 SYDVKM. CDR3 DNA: TGTGCCAGCAGTTTGGGGGGGAGCCGACAAGATGAGCAGTTCTTC. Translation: CASSLGGSRQDEQFF.

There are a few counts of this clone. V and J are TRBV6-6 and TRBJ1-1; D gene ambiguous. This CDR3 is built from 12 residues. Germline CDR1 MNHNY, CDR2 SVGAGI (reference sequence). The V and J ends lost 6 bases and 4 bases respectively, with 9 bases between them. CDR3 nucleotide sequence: TGTGCCAGCAGGTCTGGCGGCACTGAAGCTTTCTTT. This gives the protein CASRSGGTEAFF.

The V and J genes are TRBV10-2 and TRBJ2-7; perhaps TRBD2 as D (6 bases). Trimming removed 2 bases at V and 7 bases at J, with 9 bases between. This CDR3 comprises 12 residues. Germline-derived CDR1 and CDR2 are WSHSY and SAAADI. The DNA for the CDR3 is TGCGCCAGCAGTGAGGTCCGGGGGGAGCAGTACTTC. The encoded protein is CASSEVRGEQYF.

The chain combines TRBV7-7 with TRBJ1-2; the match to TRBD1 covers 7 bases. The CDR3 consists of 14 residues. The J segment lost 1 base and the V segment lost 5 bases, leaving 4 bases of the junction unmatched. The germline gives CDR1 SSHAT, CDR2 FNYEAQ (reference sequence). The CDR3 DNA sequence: TGTGCCAGCAGCCTCACAGGGGTTAACTATGGCTACACCTTC. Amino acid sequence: CASSLTGVNYGYTF.

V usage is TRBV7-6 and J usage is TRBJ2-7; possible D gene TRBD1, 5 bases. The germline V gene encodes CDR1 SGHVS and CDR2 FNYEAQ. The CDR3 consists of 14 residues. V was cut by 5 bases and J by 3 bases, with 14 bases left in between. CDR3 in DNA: TGTGCCAGCAGCCCCTCCACAGACAGCTACGAGCAGTACTTC. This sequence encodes CASSPSTDSYEQYF.

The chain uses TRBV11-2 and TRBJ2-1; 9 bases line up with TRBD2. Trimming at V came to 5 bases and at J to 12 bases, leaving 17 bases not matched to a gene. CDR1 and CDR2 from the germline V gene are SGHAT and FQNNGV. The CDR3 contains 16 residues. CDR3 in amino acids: CASSRLGVSGSVGQFF. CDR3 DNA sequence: TGTGCCAGCAGCCGCCTCGGGGTTAGCGGGAGCGTGGGGCAGTTCTTC.

This CDR3 is CASSLVTGGPGEQFF. The CDR3 DNA reads as TGTGCCAGCAGCTTAGTAACGGGAGGGCCCGGTGAGCAGTTCTTC. The rearrangement uses TRBV7-9 and TRBJ2-1, with 8 bases lining up with TRBD2. J lost 9 bases, V lost 1 base, and 8 bases had no gene match. Germline loops: CDR1 SEHNR, CDR2 FQNEAQ (reference sequence). This CDR3 comprises 15 residues.

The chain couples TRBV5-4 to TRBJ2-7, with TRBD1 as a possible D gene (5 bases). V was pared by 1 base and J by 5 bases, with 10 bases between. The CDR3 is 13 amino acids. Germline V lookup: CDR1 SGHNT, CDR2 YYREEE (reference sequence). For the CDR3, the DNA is TGTGCCAGCAGCTTGCAGGGAATCGACGAGCAGTACTTC. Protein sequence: CASSLQGIDEQYF.

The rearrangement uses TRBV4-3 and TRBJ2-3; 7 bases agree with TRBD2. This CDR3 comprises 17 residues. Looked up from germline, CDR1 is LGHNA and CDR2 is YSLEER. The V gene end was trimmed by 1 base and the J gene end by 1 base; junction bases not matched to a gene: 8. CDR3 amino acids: CASSQGRLAGGTDTQYF. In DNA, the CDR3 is TGCGCCAGCAGCCAAGGCCGACTAGCAGGAGGCACAGATACGCAGTATTTT.

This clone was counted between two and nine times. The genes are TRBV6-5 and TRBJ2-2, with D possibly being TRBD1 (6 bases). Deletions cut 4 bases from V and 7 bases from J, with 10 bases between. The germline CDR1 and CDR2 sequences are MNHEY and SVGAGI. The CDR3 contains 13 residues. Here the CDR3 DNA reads TGTGCCAGCAGTTTAACAGGGATCGGGGAGCTGTTTTTT. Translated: CASSLTGIGELFF.

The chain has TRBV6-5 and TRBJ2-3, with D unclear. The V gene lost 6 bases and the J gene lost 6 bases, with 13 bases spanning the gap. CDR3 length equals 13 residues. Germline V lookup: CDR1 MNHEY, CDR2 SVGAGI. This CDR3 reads CASRRSYRDTQYF. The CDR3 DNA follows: TGTGCCAGCAGGCGCTCTTACCGGGATACGCAGTATTTT.

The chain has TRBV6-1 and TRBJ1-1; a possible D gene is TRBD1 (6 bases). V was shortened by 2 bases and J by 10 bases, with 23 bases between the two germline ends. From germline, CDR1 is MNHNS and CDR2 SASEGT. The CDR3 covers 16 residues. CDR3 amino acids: CASSERGGPSSGRAFF. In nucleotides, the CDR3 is TGTGCCAGCAGTGAAAGGGGGGGCCCATCGTCGGGTCGAGCTTTCTTT.

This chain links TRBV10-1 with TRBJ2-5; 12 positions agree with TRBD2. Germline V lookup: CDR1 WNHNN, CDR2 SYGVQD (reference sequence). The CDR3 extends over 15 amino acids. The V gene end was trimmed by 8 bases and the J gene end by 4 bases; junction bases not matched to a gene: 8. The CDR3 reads CASRLAGVLRETQYF. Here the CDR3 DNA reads TGCGCCAGCCGACTAGCGGGGGTACTCAGAGAGACCCAGTACTTC.